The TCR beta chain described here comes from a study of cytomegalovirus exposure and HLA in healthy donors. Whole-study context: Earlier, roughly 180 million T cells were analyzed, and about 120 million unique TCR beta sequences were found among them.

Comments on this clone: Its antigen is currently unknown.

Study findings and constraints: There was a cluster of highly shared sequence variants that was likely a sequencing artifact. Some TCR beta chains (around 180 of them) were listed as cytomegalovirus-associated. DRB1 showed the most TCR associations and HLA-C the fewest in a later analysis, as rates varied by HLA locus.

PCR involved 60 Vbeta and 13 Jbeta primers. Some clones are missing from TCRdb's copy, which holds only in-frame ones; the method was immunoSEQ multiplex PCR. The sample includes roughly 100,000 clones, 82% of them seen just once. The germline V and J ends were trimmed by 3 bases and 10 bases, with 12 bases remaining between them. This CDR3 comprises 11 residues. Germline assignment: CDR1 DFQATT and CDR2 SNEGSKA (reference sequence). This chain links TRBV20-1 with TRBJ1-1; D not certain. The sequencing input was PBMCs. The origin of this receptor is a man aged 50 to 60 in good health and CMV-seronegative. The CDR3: CSASTGWGAFF. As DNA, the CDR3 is TGCAGTGCTAGTACGGGGTGGGGAGCTTTCTTT.